The 20 T cell receptor beta chains in this list originate from one sample, sequenced in a study of glioma-infiltrating T cells. Using RNA template, CDR3s of TCR alpha and beta were amplified with iRepertoire arm-PCR. TCRdb ran MiXCR on the multiplex PCR reads and lists one entry per CDR3 protein. The top ten clones hold about a fifth of a sample with more than 110,000 distinct CDR3 sequences, about two fifths of them seen once. Input material: glioma tissue, nonneoplastic brain tissue, or PBMCs (not recorded which). The receptors stem from a human donor with low-grade glioma or glioblastoma, undergoing nonglioma brain surgery, or in good health (not recorded which).

The chain is built from TRBV6-1 and TRBJ1-3; D gene uncertain. CDR3 length equals 17 residues. Trimming cost V 4 bases and J 3 bases, with 19 bases left between them. Germline-derived CDR1 and CDR2 are MNHNS and SASEGT. The CDR3 loop reads CASSGEYGGASGNTIYF. CDR3 sequence (DNA): TGTGCCAGCAGTGGGGAATACGGTGGAGCGAGTGGAAACACCATATATTTT.

V gene TRBV7-2 combines with J gene TRBJ1-5; D unresolved. CDR1 SGHTA and CDR2 FQGNSA come from the germline V gene. This CDR3 is built from 14 residues. The V and J ends lost 1 base and 7 bases respectively, with 11 bases between them. CDR3 amino acids: CASSLGRMGQPQHF. For the CDR3, the DNA is TGTGCCAGCAGCTTAGGTAGGATGGGGCAGCCCCAGCATTTT. Drawing the rest from reference TRBV7-2 and TRBJ1-5, the complete variable domain is GAGVSQSPSNKVTEKGKDVELRCDPISGHTALYWYRQSLGQGLEFLIYFQGNSAPDKSGLPSDRFSAERTGGSVSTLTIQRTQQEDSAVYLCASSLGRMGQPQHFGDGTRLSIL.

CDR3 region: CASSSVGTEAFF. The CDR3 DNA is TGTGCCAGCAGTTCCGTTGGCACTGAAGCTTTCTTT. The chain couples TRBV6-1 to TRBJ1-1; D unresolved. Trimming stripped 5 bases from V and 4 bases from J, with 8 bases between. The CDR3 loop spans 12 amino acids. Germline lookup yields CDR1 MNHNS and CDR2 SASEGT.

A few counts support this clonotype. V is TRBV7-2 and J is TRBJ1-5; 7 bases line up with TRBD1. V trimming: 5 bases; J trimming: 1 base; junction bases outside the gene matches: 2. Germline V CDR1 and CDR2: SGHTA, FQGNSA. The CDR3 covers 14 residues. CDR3 loop: CASSAQGSNQPQHF. In nucleotides, the CDR3 is TGTGCCAGCAGCGCACAGGGGAGCAATCAGCCCCAGCATTTT.

This clonotype was recorded only once. DNA of the CDR3: TGTGCCATCAAATCTGGCCTAGCGGTTCCTCACAGCTACAATGAGCAGTTCTTC. It specifies CAIKSGLAVPHSYNEQFF. This sequence joins TRBV6-2 or TRBV6-3 and TRBJ2-1; TRBD2 aligns across 7 bases. The trim removed 10 bases at V and 3 bases at J, leaving 21 bases unmatched. Germline CDR1 is MNHEY and CDR2 is SVGEGT. CDR3 size: 18 residues.

V gene TRBV6-2 or TRBV6-3 combines with J gene TRBJ2-1; D tentatively reads TRBD1 or TRBD2 (5 bases each). The CDR3 is 14 residues long. The germline V gene has CDR1 MNHEY and CDR2 SVGEGT. With 2 bases removed from V and 6 bases from J, the gap between germline ends came to 11 bases. CDR3 nucleotide sequence: TGTGCCAGCAGTTACGGGGGACCCGCCAATGAGCAGTTCTTC. Its protein product is CASSYGGPANEQFF.

Concerning this clonotype: Since a much larger clone is just one base distant, this may be a read error. J is TRBJ2-3 and V is TRBV20-1; D is unresolved. Germline V lookup: CDR1 DFQATT, CDR2 SNEGSKA (reference sequence). The CDR3 consists of 12 residues. V lost 3 bases, J lost 2 bases, and 6 bases lay in between. The DNA for the CDR3 is TGCAGTGCTAGTACACACACAGATACGCAGTATTTT. This sequence encodes CSASTHTDTQYF.

The CDR3 is CATSRDHDVDAFF. The DNA of the CDR3 is TGTGCCACCAGCAGAGATCACGACGTGGATGCTTTCTTT. The chain uses TRBV15 and TRBJ1-1; D gene unclear. CDR1 is LNHNV, CDR2 YYDKDF, per germline (reference sequence). Trimming stripped 0 bases from V and 11 bases from J, with 13 bases between. CDR3 length: 13 residues.

This sequence joins TRBV6-1 and TRBJ2-7, with D perhaps matching TRBD2 (6 bases). The germline CDR1 and CDR2 sequences are MNHNS and SASEGT. Trimming stripped 6 bases from V and 2 bases from J, with 14 bases between. The CDR3 is made up of 14 amino acids. The CDR3 here is CASSLTGGAYEQYF. CDR3 coding DNA: TGTGCCAGCAGCCTTACAGGAGGGGCCTACGAGCAGTACTTC.

This clonotype was counted between two and nine times. The chain couples TRBV7-9 to TRBJ2-5, with TRBD2 matching 11 bases. The V gene end was trimmed by 5 bases and the J gene end by 0 bases; junction bases not matched to a gene: 2. Germline assignment: CDR1 SEHNR and CDR2 FQNEAQ (reference sequence). CDR3 size: 15 residues. Here the CDR3 DNA reads TGTGCCAGCAGCCTGGGACTAGCGGACCAAGAGACCCAGTACTTC. Amino acids: CASSLGLADQETQYF.

Details on this clonotype: One end of the junction is discordant with germline, which a read error may explain. CDR3 residues: CASSYSEGNQPRHF. CDR3 nucleotide sequence: TGTGCCAGCAGTTACTCAGAGGGCAATCAGCCCCGGCATTTT. J is TRBJ1-5 and V is TRBV6-6; no reliable D call. CDR1 and CDR2 from the germline V gene are MNHNY and SVGAGI (reference sequence). There are 14 residues in the CDR3.

CDR3 residues: CASSLGETTDSNQPQHF. In DNA, the CDR3 is TGTGCCAGTAGCCTTGGAGAGACAACTGATAGCAATCAGCCCCAGCATTTT. The chain recombines TRBV19 with TRBJ1-5; D not certain. Per germline, CDR1 LNHDA and CDR2 SQIVND (reference sequence). The CDR3 runs to 17 residues. Trimming cost V 6 bases and J 0 bases, with 18 bases left between them.

V gene TRBV7-9 combines with J gene TRBJ2-5, with D possibly matching TRBD1 (5 bases). V was clipped by 4 bases and J by 5 bases, with 20 bases between them. The CDR3 sequence is 16 residues long. Per the germline V gene, CDR1 is SEHNR and CDR2 is FQNEAQ (reference sequence). The CDR3 nucleotides are TGTGCCAGCAGCTCCGAAGTAGGGGTGGGGTACGAGACCCAGTACTTC. Residues: CASSSEVGVGYETQYF.

The rearrangement uses TRBV12-3 or TRBV12-4 and TRBJ1-5; 7 bases line up with TRBD1. V lost 6 bases, J lost 4 bases, and 3 bases stayed unmatched. The CDR3 is 13 amino acids. The CDR3: CASRLTGNQPQHF. CDR3 bases: TGTGCCAGCAGATTGACAGGGAATCAGCCCCAGCATTTT.

This rearrangement joins TRBV20-1 to TRBJ2-3, with D hard to call. This CDR3 contains 14 residues. V was cut by 3 bases and J by 0 bases, with 10 bases left in between. CDR1 DFQATT and CDR2 SNEGSKA come from the germline V gene (reference sequence). CDR3 sequence (DNA): TGCAGTGCTAGTAAGGGATCTAGCACAGATACGCAGTATTTT. Encoded protein: CSASKGSSTDTQYF.

This clonotype was seen a few times. The gene calls are TRBV3-1 and TRBJ1-4; D is perhaps TRBD1 (5 bases). Trimming pared 4 bases from V and 0 bases from J, leaving 9 bases between. Germline lookup yields CDR1 LGHDT and CDR2 YNNKEL (reference sequence). The CDR3 covers 15 residues. Here the CDR3 reads CASSLRTTTNEKLFF. Written as DNA, the CDR3 is TGTGCCAGCAGCCTGAGGACAACAACTAATGAAAAACTGTTTTTT. Full variable domain (remainder filled in from reference TRBV3-1 and TRBJ1-4): DTAVSQTPKYLVTQMGNDKSIKCEQNLGHDTMYWYKQDSKKFLKIMFSYNNKELIINETVPNRFSPKSPDKAHLNLHINSLELGDSAVYFCASSLRTTTNEKLFFGSGTQLSVL.

Concerning this clonotype itself: One base away lies a much larger clone, so this may be a sequencing read error. This is likely a read error, given that the CDR3 carries no conserved phenylalanine or tryptophan at its end. The chain employs TRBV6-9 and TRBJ2-3, with D tentatively TRBD2 (6 bases). The CDR3 contains 14 residues. With 6 bases removed from V and 3 bases from J, the gap between germline ends came to 13 bases. CDR1 is MNHGY and CDR2 is SVAAGI in the germline V gene. The CDR3 coding sequence is TGTGCCAGCAGCTATAGCGGCTCTACAGATACGCAGTATCTT. Encoded protein: CASSYSGSTDTQYL.

This clonotype has at least ten counts. The J gene is TRBJ1-1, the V gene TRBV28, with D unclear. The CDR3 length is 13 residues. In germline, CDR1 is MDHEN, CDR2 SYDVKM. Trimming left V 2 bases short and J 1 base short, with 5 bases between. CDR3 coding DNA: TGTGCCAGCAGTTTAAGGTCGAACACTGAAGCTTTCTTT. This gives the protein CASSLRSNTEAFF.

In its sample, this clonotype was seen a few times. The CDR3 sequence: CASSGGLTSFHEQYF. CDR3 in DNA: TGTGCCAGCAGTGGGGGCCTGACTAGCTTCCACGAGCAGTACTTC. V is TRBV2 and J is TRBJ2-7; the match to TRBD2 covers 7 bases. V lost 4 bases and J lost 5; bases outside the gene matches: 11. Germline loops: CDR1 SNHLY, CDR2 FYNNEI. This CDR3 region has 15 residues.

The chain couples TRBV28 to TRBJ1-2; D might be TRBD1 (5 bases). The CDR3 sequence is 14 residues long. From germline, CDR1 is MDHEN and CDR2 SYDVKM. V dropped 2 bases and J dropped 4 bases, with 11 bases sitting between them. The DNA of the CDR3 is TGTGCCAGCAGTTTACAGGGACGTAGCTATGGCTACACCTTC. As protein: CASSLQGRSYGYTF.